The rows below give T cell receptor beta chains drawn from one sample of a study of T-cell memory formation after mild COVID-19. TCRdb used MiXCR to reprocess the 5' RACE reads, holding one entry per CDR3 protein. Of hundreds of thousands of distinct CDR3 sequences detected, about 20% appear once; the ten largest clones hold 9% to 15%. Sequenced input: PBMCs or a T cell subset sorted from them (not recorded which). These receptors came from an adult woman who had mild COVID-19 (a few samples of this study predate the infection). Cell type and time point are not known. CDR3s include the opening cysteine and the closing phenylalanine or tryptophan. Each record gives: clone size, V gene, J gene, D gene, CDR3 DNA, CDR3 protein. D genes are given only for firm matches. Size tells how often a clone was seen (once, few, many) or the class of an expanded clone, and some rows leave it out.

>few|TRBV27|TRBJ2-7|TRBD1
TGTGCCAGCAGTCCTAATACAGGGGGCCTGCCCCCAACGTACTTC
CASSPNTGGLPPTYF
>-|TRBV5-1|TRBJ2-3|TRBD1
TGCGCCAGCAGAAAGGACAGGATAGACACAGATACGCAGTATTTT
CASRKDRIDTDTQYF
>few|TRBV29-1|TRBJ2-2|-
TGCAGCGTTGGAACTAGGCTCGGCGGGGAGCTGTTTTTT
CSVGTRLGGELFF
>many|TRBV7-9|TRBJ2-7|-
TGTGCCAGCAGCTTAGTTGGAGCCTACTACGAGCAGTACTTC
CASSLVGAYYEQYF
>many|TRBV6-6|TRBJ2-7|TRBD1
TGTGCCAGCACCCAGACAGGGGGCAACGAGCAGTACTTC
CASTQTGGNEQYF
>few|TRBV11-2|TRBJ2-7|-
TGTGCCAGCAGCACCCCGGGACAAAGATCCGAGCAGTACTTC
CASSTPGQRSEQYF
>few|TRBV2|TRBJ1-5|-
TGTGCCAGCACCGACGCATATAGCAATCAGCCCCAGCATTTT
CASTDAYSNQPQHF
>-|TRBV6-6|TRBJ1-3|-
TGTGCCAGCAGTTACGACGACAGCCGAAACACCATATATTTT
CASSYDDSRNTIYF
>few|TRBV5-4|TRBJ2-2|-
TGTGCCAGCAGCGACAGTATTGCGAACACCGGGGAGCTGTTTTTT
CASSDSIANTGELFF
>-|TRBV6-6|TRBJ1-5|-
TGTGCCAGCAGTTACTTGGAGGGCAATCAGCCCCAGCATTTT
CASSYLEGNQPQHF
>many|TRBV4-2|TRBJ2-7|TRBD1
TGTGCCAGCAGCCAAGCCGGGACAGGCATCTACGAGCAGTACTTC
CASSQAGTGIYEQYF
>-|TRBV7-2|TRBJ2-7|TRBD1
TGTGCCAGCAGCTTAGGTCAACAGGGGGGTCGGCAGTACTTC
CASSLGQQGGRQYF
>-|TRBV20-1|TRBJ1-1|-
TGCAGTGCTAGAGTCCCCCTGGGAGCTTTCTTT
CSARVPLGAFF
>-|TRBV4-2|TRBJ2-1|-
TGTGCCAGCAGCCAAGATGGGTGGAACACAGGGAATGAGCAGTTCTTC
CASSQDGWNTGNEQFF
>few|TRBV7-3|TRBJ1-1|TRBD1
TGTGCCAGCAGCTCTACTTCGGACAGGGCGGGCACTGAAGCTTTCTTT
CASSSTSDRAGTEAFF
>few|TRBV5-5|TRBJ2-7|-
TGTGCCAGCAGCTTGTCTGGTTCTGGCTACGAGCAGTACTTC
CASSLSGSGYEQYF
>-|TRBV6-2/TRBV6-3|TRBJ2-5|-
TGTGCCAGCAGTTACCCTCCAAAAGCGAGGAGCATCGTAGAGACCCAGTACTTC
CASSYPPKARSIVETQYF
>-|TRBV6-2/TRBV6-3|TRBJ1-5|TRBD1
TGTGCCAGCAGACCAGCCTCTACAGGGGTCCGGAATCAGCCCCAGCATTTT
CASRPASTGVRNQPQHF